This note documents a single T cell receptor beta chain sequence. Its antigen is as yet unknown. This sample stems from a study of blood T cells in healthy people across ages. Regarding the study as a whole: Compared with aged donors, long-lived donors showed fewer expanded clones, suggesting selection. Calculation of diversity from one million T cells yielded estimates considered to be underestimates.

For the second PCR, which ran for 7 to 11 cycles, a sample-barcoded 5' primer and a J-beta primer mix were used. Each TCR beta cDNA got a 12-nucleotide random molecular identifier. Sequencing of every sample gave 2.5 million or more CDR3-containing paired-end reads. TCRdb reprocessed the 5' RACE reads with MiXCR, giving one entry per CDR3 protein. The table has fewer than 1 million distinct CDR3 sequences, around 43% seen once. This TCR came from a man in his 60s in good health. The material sequenced was blood.

As DNA, the CDR3 is TGTGCCAGCAGCTTACCCCCCGGGACAGGGGGATACGAGCAGTACTTC. It encodes CASSLPPGTGGYEQYF. The V call is TRBV7-2, the J call TRBJ2-7, with 11 bases fitting TRBD1. Germline V lookup: CDR1 SGHTA, CDR2 FQGNSA. J lost 4 bases, V lost 2 bases, and 7 bases had no gene match. The CDR3 loop spans 16 amino acids.